This passage covers 23 T cell receptor beta chains from one sample sequenced in a study of blood T cell repertoires in COVID-19. The table came from immunoSEQ multiplex PCR; TCRdb's copy has only in-frame clones and leaves some out. The sample contains 150,000 to 200,000 clones, around 82% of which appear only once. Sequenced: peripheral blood. The receptors were gathered from a woman older than 75 with acute or convalescent COVID-19.

The chain links TRBV27 to TRBJ1-2; 7 bases fit TRBD1. Trimming at V came to 6 bases and at J to 6 bases, leaving 7 bases not matched to a gene. This CDR3 has 13 residues. Looked up from germline, CDR1 is MNHEY and CDR2 is SMNVEV (reference sequence). CDR3 bases: TGTGCCAGCAGCAAGACAGGGTTTGATGGCTACACCTTC. This sequence encodes CASSKTGFDGYTF.

The rearrangement joins TRBV19 to TRBJ2-3; D might be TRBD1 (6 bases). The CDR3 length is 14 residues. CDR1 is LNHDA, CDR2 SQIVND, per germline (reference sequence). V was clipped by 11 bases and J by 0 bases, with 15 bases between them. The CDR3 sequence is CASSRDISTDTQYF. The DNA for the CDR3 is TGTGCCTCTTCCCGGGACATTAGCACAGATACGCAGTATTTT.

The rearrangement links TRBV16 to TRBJ1-5, with D perhaps TRBD1 (5 bases). V shed 0 bases and J shed 1 base, with 7 bases lying between them. The CDR3 sequence is 15 residues long. Germline V gene data show CDR1 as KGHSY and CDR2 as FQNENV. The CDR3: CASSQSDMSNQPQHF. The DNA for the CDR3 is TGTGCCAGCAGCCAATCGGACATGAGCAATCAGCCCCAGCATTTT.

The V and J genes are TRBV6-5 and TRBJ1-2; D not certain. CDR3 size: 11 residues. Germline V gene sequence: CDR1 MNHEY, CDR2 SVGAGI. Deletions cut 2 bases from V and 9 bases from J, with 7 bases between. CDR3 region: CASSYGDRYTF. The DNA of the CDR3 is TGTGCCAGCAGTTACGGAGACCGCTACACCTTC.

This clone turned up a few times. The chain combines TRBV3-1 (or the pseudogene TRBV3-2) with TRBJ2-2; a possible D gene is TRBD2 (6 bases). Germline V gene lookup returns CDR1 LGHDT and CDR2 YNNKEL (reference sequence). The V gene lost 1 base and the J gene lost 5 bases, with 17 bases spanning the gap. The CDR3 loop spans 17 amino acids. CDR3 loop: CASSQAPSGGRTGELFF. The CDR3 bases are TGTGCCAGCAGCCAAGCTCCGTCCGGGGGAAGAACCGGGGAGCTGTTTTTT.

This rearrangement joins TRBV1 to TRBJ2-3; no DNA check was done on the table's D call, TRBD2. TRBV1 counts as a pseudogene. The CDR3 runs to 14 residues. The CDR3 DNA sequence: TGCACCAGCAGCCGAGGTGAGGGTACAGATACGCAGTATTTT. Translating it yields CTSSRGEGTDTQYF.

This chain joins TRBV25-1 and TRBJ2-5; D remains unclear. CDR1 is MGHDK, CDR2 SYGVNS, per germline. V was clipped by 1 base and J by 4 bases, with 13 bases between them. The CDR3 sequence is 15 residues long. For the CDR3, the DNA is TGTGCCAGCAGTGAATCAGGCAGCATCGTAGAGACCCAGTACTTC. Amino acids: CASSESGSIVETQYF.

The chain has TRBV28 and TRBJ2-7; 7 bases map to TRBD1. The length of the CDR3 is 15 residues. Unmatched junction bases numbered 13, after V lost 6 bases and J lost 5 bases. The germline gives CDR1 MDHEN, CDR2 SYDVKM. Here the CDR3 DNA reads TGTGCCAGCAGCTCCCGAGGGACAGTTCCCAACGAGCAGTACTTC. It is translated as CASSSRGTVPNEQYF.

This chain joins TRBV19 and TRBJ2-2; D is uncertain. The CDR3 runs 14 residues. The germline gives CDR1 LNHDA, CDR2 SQIVND (reference sequence). Trimming removed 6 bases at V and 3 bases at J, with 11 bases between. The CDR3 bases are TGTGCCAGTAGGACTCTGTGGGACACCGGGGAGCTGTTTTTT. This codes for CASRTLWDTGELFF.

This chain links TRBV10-3 with TRBJ1-6; D remains unclear. The germline gives CDR1 ENHRY, CDR2 SYGVKD. The ends were cut back, 3 bases at V and 6 bases at J, with 15 bases in the middle. The CDR3 is 16 amino acids. This CDR3 is CAISDPGGPSNSPLHF. The CDR3 region has the DNA TGTGCCATCAGTGACCCCGGAGGACCGAGTAATTCACCCCTCCACTTT.

The chain carries TRBV7-2 and TRBJ2-7, with 10 positions matching TRBD1. Trimming removed 4 bases from V and 4 bases from J; junction bases left unmatched: 4. The CDR3 sequence is 14 residues long. The V gene's germline CDR1 is SGHTA and CDR2 FQGNSA. The CDR3 spells CASSSGTGVYEQYF. In DNA, the CDR3 is TGTGCCAGCAGCTCCGGGACAGGGGTTTACGAGCAGTACTTC.

The rearrangement links TRBV29-1 to TRBJ1-5; TRBD1 matches at 10 bases. CDR3 length equals 15 residues. Trimming at V came to 4 bases and at J to 5 bases, leaving 8 bases not matched to a gene. The germline CDR1 and CDR2 sequences are SQVTM and ANQGSEA. The CDR3 nucleotides read TGCAGCGTTGTATCCGGGACAGGGGTCGATCAGCCCCAGCATTTT. As protein: CSVVSGTGVDQPQHF.

This chain connects TRBV2 to TRBJ1-1; tentative D call: TRBD1 (5 bases). The germline V gene has CDR1 SNHLY and CDR2 FYNNEI. V lost 11 bases and J 10 bases, leaving 14 bases between the germline ends. This CDR3 contains 10 residues. The CDR3 DNA reads TGTGCCGGAGGGGAGCGGGGAGCTTTCTTT. Protein sequence: CAGGERGAFF.

The chain joins TRBV5-1 to TRBJ2-7; D possibly corresponds to TRBD2 (6 bases). Trimming took off 0 bases at V and 6 bases at J, with 7 bases between the two ends. This CDR3 spans 12 amino acids. CDR1 is SGHRS, CDR2 YFSETQ, per germline. CDR3 in DNA: TGCGCCAGCAGCTTGGGGGGAGGCGAGCAGTACTTC. Its protein is CASSLGGGEQYF.

This chain joins TRBV29-1 and TRBJ2-3; tentative D call: TRBD1 (6 bases). The CDR3 runs to 15 residues. V dropped 3 bases and J dropped 2 bases, with 15 bases sitting between them. In germline, CDR1 is SQVTM, CDR2 ANQGSEA. The CDR3 nucleotides are TGCAGCGTTGATTTGCCACAGGGTAACACAGATACGCAGTATTTT. Its translation: CSVDLPQGNTDTQYF.

This clone came up a few times. The chain carries TRBV9 and TRBJ2-5; TRBD2 matches 12 bases. The CDR3 totals 17 residues. Looked up from germline, CDR1 is SGDLS and CDR2 is YYNGEE. Trimming at V came to 0 bases and at J to 2 bases, leaving 5 bases not matched to a gene. The CDR3 loop is CASSVGGLAGKQETQYF. The CDR3 DNA follows: TGTGCCAGCAGCGTAGGAGGACTAGCGGGAAAACAAGAGACCCAGTACTTC.

This chain links TRBV30 with TRBJ1-2; D is unclear. V gave up 2 bases and J gave up 8 bases, with 9 bases separating them. The CDR3 loop spans 11 amino acids. Germline loops: CDR1 GTSNPN, CDR2 SVGIG (reference sequence). CDR3 sequence reads: CAWSSDKGYTF. The CDR3 region has the DNA TGTGCCTGGAGTTCAGACAAGGGCTACACCTTC.

The rearrangement links TRBV4-3 to TRBJ2-3; weak D call: TRBD1 (5 bases). Deletions cut 1 base from V and 0 bases from J, with 8 bases between. Germline CDR1 is LGHNA and CDR2 is YSLEER. CDR3 size: 15 residues. CDR3 region: CASSQAGASTDTQYF. The CDR3 DNA is TGCGCCAGCAGCCAAGCTGGGGCCAGCACAGATACGCAGTATTTT.

V and J are TRBV7-9 and TRBJ2-5, with a weak D call TRBD2 (6 bases). CDR1 is SEHNR, CDR2 FQNEAQ, per germline (reference sequence). The CDR3 has 20 residues. Trimming left V 7 bases short and J 4 bases short, with 34 bases between. CDR3: CASTQGRGLPSPSLGETQYF. The CDR3 DNA reads TGTGCCAGCACCCAAGGCCGGGGACTGCCTAGCCCGTCTCTGGGAGAGACCCAGTACTTC.

The chain joins TRBV6-5 to TRBJ1-1; D not certain. This CDR3 spans 14 amino acids. The ends were cut back, 2 bases at V and 6 bases at J, with 13 bases in the middle. Germline lookup yields CDR1 MNHEY and CDR2 SVGAGI. CDR3 protein: CASSYAGVEAEAFF. In DNA form, the CDR3 reads TGTGCCAGCAGTTACGCCGGGGTGGAGGCTGAAGCTTTCTTT.

The genes are TRBV24-1 and TRBJ2-1; 8 positions agree with TRBD1. In germline, CDR1 is KGHDR, CDR2 SFDVKD. This CDR3 has 14 residues. Trimming took 4 bases from V and 9 from J; bases not matched to a gene: 7. The CDR3 DNA is TGTGCCACCAGTGACCGACAGGGGAGGACTGAGCAGTTCTTC. Amino acid sequence: CATSDRQGRTEQFF.

In its sample, this clone was seen once. This chain joins TRBV9 and TRBJ2-1; 10 bases align to TRBD2. J was trimmed by 6 bases and V by 0 bases; bases with no gene match: 6. Germline V lookup: CDR1 SGDLS, CDR2 YYNGEE. The CDR3 spans 16 residues. For the CDR3, the DNA is TGTGCCAGCAGCGTAGATCTAGCGGGAGCAGGCAATGAGCAGTTCTTC. This translates into CASSVDLAGAGNEQFF.

The rearrangement joins TRBV3-1 (or the pseudogene TRBV3-2) to TRBJ2-1; 12 bases align to TRBD2. Germline V CDR1 and CDR2: LGHDT, YNNKEL (reference sequence). The CDR3 loop spans 19 amino acids. Germline trimming cut 7 bases from V and 6 bases from J; bases unmatched to any gene: 19. CDR3 sequence: CASTLSGMDLAGGGNEQFF. The CDR3 coding sequence is TGTGCCAGCACCCTGTCAGGGATGGATCTAGCGGGAGGGGGCAATGAGCAGTTCTTC.